These 32 T cell receptor beta chains were sequenced from one sample in a study of T cell repertoires in cytomegalovirus infection. One entry per CDR3 protein results from TCRdb running MiXCR on the reads. The sample has just over 450,000 distinct CDR3 sequences, under 55% seen once. Their specific antigens are unknown. The specimen was cultured PBMCs, collected from culture after CMV antigen stimulation. Receptors were obtained from a human donor in good health (CMV status not recorded). Some clones in this sample may be carry-over from other donors' samples.

A few counts support this clonotype. CDR3 DNA sequence: TGTGCCAGCAGCCTGGGCGGCTCGAACACCGGGGAGCTGTTTTTT. As protein: CASSLGGSNTGELFF. The V and J genes are TRBV9 and TRBJ2-2; D gene uncertain. V lost 4 bases, J lost 0 bases, and 10 bases lay in between. This CDR3 contains 15 residues. The germline V gene has CDR1 SGDLS and CDR2 YYNGEE.

For the CDR3, the DNA is TGTGCTAGTGCTTCGGAGTCACGAACCTACAATGAGCAGTTCTTC. Translating gives CASASESRTYNEQFF. The chain employs TRBV12-5 and TRBJ2-1, with no clear D. The V end lost 7 bases, the J end lost 2 bases, and 15 bases lay between the germline ends. CDR3 length: 15 amino acids. Germline V gene data show CDR1 as LGHNT and CDR2 as FRNRAP.

The chain recombines TRBV6-6 with TRBJ1-1; the D is unclear. Trimming pared 7 bases from V and 4 bases from J, leaving 25 bases between. Germline CDR1 reads MNHNY; CDR2 reads SVGAGI (reference sequence). The CDR3 length is 17 residues. The CDR3 here is CASKPDVEGAIGTEAFF. CDR3 nucleotide sequence: TGTGCCAGCAAACCCGATGTTGAGGGTGCTATCGGCACTGAAGCTTTCTTT.

The gene calls are TRBV30 and TRBJ2-2; the match to TRBD1 covers 9 bases. The CDR3 is made up of 14 amino acids. The V segment lost 2 bases and the J segment 6 bases; nucleotides outside the gene matches: 4. CDR1 is GTSNPN, CDR2 SVGIG, per germline (reference sequence). CDR3 amino acids: CAWSRDRVPGELFF. CDR3 coding DNA: TGTGCCTGGAGTAGGGACAGGGTTCCCGGGGAGCTGTTTTTT.

This clonotype was recorded a few times. The V gene is TRBV7-2, the J gene TRBJ2-1; D unresolved. CDR1 SGHTA and CDR2 FQGNSA come from the germline V gene. V gave up 7 bases and J gave up 5 bases, with 12 bases separating them. This CDR3 region has 13 residues. The CDR3 bases are TGTGCCAGCACTCGGACCCAGAACAATGAGCAGTTCTTC. As protein: CASTRTQNNEQFF.

The chain links TRBV25-1 to TRBJ1-1; no definite D call. Germline lookup yields CDR1 MGHDK and CDR2 SYGVNS. V was cut by 1 base and J by 2 bases, with 11 bases left in between. There are 15 residues in the CDR3. For the CDR3, the DNA is TGTGCCAGCAGTGAATTCGCCGGGCTTAACACTGAAGCTTTCTTT. Encoded protein: CASSEFAGLNTEAFF.

This clonotype was observed a few times. V and J are TRBV7-9 and TRBJ2-6; D perhaps matches TRBD1 (5 bases). The V end lost 4 bases, the J end lost 0 bases, and 16 bases lay between the germline ends. Germline loops: CDR1 SEHNR, CDR2 FQNEAQ (reference sequence). The CDR3 sequence is 18 residues long. This CDR3 is CASSSGWTLSSGANVLTF. The CDR3 nucleotides are TGTGCCAGCAGCTCCGGTTGGACACTTAGCTCTGGGGCCAACGTCCTGACTTTC.

This clonotype came up a few times. This chain uses TRBV19 with TRBJ2-1, with D hard to call. The CDR3 runs to 16 residues. Per germline, CDR1 LNHDA and CDR2 SQIVND (reference sequence). Trimming removed 6 bases at V and 0 bases at J, with 15 bases between. The CDR3 spells CASSGMGASSYNEQFF. In nucleotides, the CDR3 is TGTGCCAGTAGCGGAATGGGCGCTAGCTCCTACAATGAGCAGTTCTTC.

This clonotype was picked up a small number of times. The chain carries TRBV6-2 or TRBV6-3 and TRBJ2-1; 7 bases are a match to TRBD1. Trimming cost V 5 bases and J 3 bases; bases outside gene matches: 4. Germline V lookup: CDR1 MNHEY, CDR2 SVGEGT. The CDR3 totals 14 residues. DNA of the CDR3: TGTGCCAGCAGTAGGGGGCCATACTACAATGAGCAGTTCTTC. This gives the protein CASSRGPYYNEQFF.

This clonotype was seen a handful of times. V usage is TRBV6-1 and J usage is TRBJ1-6, with D maybe TRBD1 (6 bases). CDR3 length: 15 residues. CDR1 and CDR2 (germline): MNHNS, SASEGT. Trimming took off 6 bases at V and 7 bases at J, with 16 bases between the two ends. CDR3 residues: CASSETGEINSPLHF. CDR3 DNA sequence: TGTGCCAGCAGCGAGACAGGAGAGATCAATTCACCCCTCCACTTT.

The chain combines TRBV2 with TRBJ2-3; no firm D call. CDR1 SNHLY and CDR2 FYNNEI come from the germline V gene. V dropped 4 bases and J dropped 2 bases, with 7 bases sitting between them. This CDR3 spans 13 amino acids. In DNA form, the CDR3 reads TGTGCCAGCAGTGGCCAAGACACAGATACGCAGTATTTT. This gives the protein CASSGQDTDTQYF.

The CDR3 here is CASSSGLADIQETQYF. The CDR3 coding sequence is TGTGCCAGCAGCTCGGGACTAGCGGATATCCAAGAGACCCAGTACTTC. V usage is TRBV7-6 and J usage is TRBJ2-5; 11 bases agree with TRBD2. V lost 4 bases and J lost 1; bases outside the gene matches: 5. Germline V gives CDR1 SGHVS, CDR2 FNYEAQ. This CDR3 is built from 16 residues. The complete variable domain, with remaining parts taken from reference TRBV7-6 and TRBJ2-5, reads GAGVSQSPRYKVTKRGQDVALRCDPISGHVSLYWYRQALGQGPEFLTYFNYEAQQDKSGLPNDRFSAERPEGSISTLTIQRTEQRDSAMYRCASSSGLADIQETQYFGPGTRLLVL.

In its sample, this clonotype was seen a few times. The chain combines TRBV2 with TRBJ2-3, with a possible D match to TRBD2 (5 bases). Trimming left V 8 bases short and J 4 bases short, with 13 bases between. CDR3 size: 13 residues. CDR1 is SNHLY, CDR2 FYNNEI, per germline. The CDR3 sequence: CASGRTGPDTQYF. The CDR3 nucleotides are TGTGCCAGCGGACGGACTGGGCCAGATACGCAGTATTTT.

In this sample, this clonotype turned up a few times. This sequence joins TRBV10-2 and TRBJ2-2, with 12 bases lining up with TRBD2. J gave up 7 bases and V 5 bases, and 5 bases lay outside the gene matches. Looked up from germline, CDR1 is WSHSY and CDR2 is SAAADI. CDR3 length: 15 residues. This CDR3 is CASSYTSGGIGELFF. For the CDR3, the DNA is TGCGCCAGCAGTTACACTAGCGGGGGGATCGGGGAGCTGTTTTTT.

The chain links TRBV28 to TRBJ2-5; TRBD2 agrees at 10 bases. CDR1 and CDR2 (germline): MDHEN, SYDVKM. The CDR3 is 16 residues long. The J segment lost 0 bases and the V segment lost 6 bases, leaving 7 bases of the junction unmatched. CDR3: CASSPLAGEYQETQYF. As DNA, the CDR3 is TGTGCCAGCAGCCCCCTAGCGGGAGAATACCAAGAGACCCAGTACTTC. Full variable domain (outside the CDR3, taken from reference TRBV28 and TRBJ2-5): DVKVTQSSRYLVKRTGEKVFLECVQDMDHENMFWYRQDPGLGLRLIYFSYDVKMKEKGDIPEGYSVSREKKERFSLILESASTNQTSMYLCASSPLAGEYQETQYFGPGTRLLVL.

The chain uses TRBV4-3 and TRBJ2-2, with TRBD2 identical over 7 bases. The CDR3 runs to 18 residues. With V trimmed by 1 base and J by 2 bases, 10 bases remained unmatched. Germline lookup yields CDR1 LGHNA and CDR2 YSLEER. In nucleotides, the CDR3 is TGCGCCAGCAGCCAAGGGGCGGGGGTGGGCCTAAACACCGGGGAGCTGTTTTTT. This codes for CASSQGAGVGLNTGELFF.

The chain has TRBV6-1 and TRBJ2-7; no definite D call. CDR1 is MNHNS and CDR2 is SASEGT in the germline V gene. Trimming took off 0 bases at V and 2 bases at J, with 8 bases between the two ends. The CDR3 is 14 amino acids. This CDR3 is CASSEAQDTYEQYF. The CDR3 nucleotides read TGTGCCAGCAGTGAAGCGCAAGATACCTACGAGCAGTACTTC.

The gene calls are TRBV20-1 and TRBJ2-7; 8 nucleotides align to TRBD2. The V gene's germline CDR1 is DFQATT and CDR2 SNEGSKA (reference sequence). J was trimmed by 3 bases and V by 6 bases; bases with no gene match: 10. This CDR3 region has 14 residues. The CDR3 loop is CSARPLAGLYEQYF. CDR3 sequence (DNA): TGCAGTGCGAGACCCCTAGCGGGCCTCTACGAGCAGTACTTC.

This rearrangement joins TRBV20-1 to TRBJ2-1, with 12 bases fitting TRBD2. Germline V gene data show CDR1 as DFQATT and CDR2 as SNEGSKA (reference sequence). Trimming at V came to 5 bases and at J to 8 bases, leaving 7 bases not matched to a gene. CDR3 length equals 14 residues. This CDR3 is CSALTSGGNYEQFF. The DNA for the CDR3 is TGCAGTGCTCTAACTAGCGGGGGGAACTATGAGCAGTTCTTC.

The chain has TRBV29-1 and TRBJ2-7, with TRBD2 matching 8 bases. Germline lookup yields CDR1 SQVTM and CDR2 ANQGSEA. The length of the CDR3 is 14 residues. After removal of 7 bases from V and 0 bases from J, the junction contained 8 bases not matched to a gene. CDR3 DNA: TGCAGCGCCCGGGGGGGGCGGAGCTCCTACGAGCAGTACTTC. Protein product: CSARGGRSSYEQYF.

The chain recombines TRBV12-3 or TRBV12-4 with TRBJ2-1, with D possibly being TRBD2 (5 bases). Trimming cost V 5 bases and J 4 bases, with 12 bases left between them. This CDR3 has 14 amino acids. The CDR3 loop reads CASSPSGLYNEQFF. CDR3 coding DNA: TGTGCCAGCAGTCCCTCAGGACTTTACAATGAGCAGTTCTTC.

This clonotype was picked up a small number of times. The chain carries TRBV7-2 and TRBJ2-7; TRBD2 matches 8 bases. This CDR3 is built from 15 residues. Looked up from germline, CDR1 is SGHTA and CDR2 is FQGNSA. V dropped 3 bases and J dropped 1; count of bases not matched to a gene: 5. The CDR3 is CASSFRGGGSYEQYF. As DNA, the CDR3 is TGTGCCAGCAGCTTCCGGGGGGGGGGTTCCTACGAGCAGTACTTC.

This sequence joins TRBV4-1 and TRBJ2-7; D not certain. V was trimmed by 0 bases and J by 7 bases, leaving 13 bases between them. The CDR3 sequence is 14 residues long. Germline lookup yields CDR1 MGHRA and CDR2 YSYEKL. Here the CDR3 DNA reads TGCGCCAGCAGCCAAGATGGGGTCCTGGGAGAGCAGTACTTC. Amino acids: CASSQDGVLGEQYF.

The CDR3 spells CASSLYRQGHEQFF. The CDR3 DNA sequence: TGTGCCAGCAGCCTATATAGACAGGGACATGAGCAGTTCTTC. This chain joins TRBV6-5 and TRBJ2-1; 7 bases line up with TRBD1. Per germline, CDR1 MNHEY and CDR2 SVGAGI. The CDR3 is made up of 14 amino acids. V was clipped by 6 bases and J by 8 bases; unmatched bases: 10.

The chain employs TRBV7-9 and TRBJ2-5; maybe TRBD2 (7 bases). Trimming left V 6 bases short and J 4 bases short, with 12 bases between. Germline CDR1 reads SEHNR; CDR2 reads FQNEAQ (reference sequence). The CDR3 sequence is 13 residues long. The CDR3 DNA sequence: TGTGCCAGCAGGAGGGGGGGGCGAGAGACCCAGTACTTC. Protein product: CASRRGGRETQYF.

The chain employs TRBV7-3 and TRBJ1-6; maybe TRBD1 (6 bases). The CDR3 is 13 amino acids. Trimming cost V 2 bases and J 9 bases, with 8 bases left between them. Germline V lookup: CDR1 SGHTA, CDR2 FQGTGA. The CDR3 loop reads CASSLEQGSPLHF. The DNA of the CDR3 is TGTGCCAGCAGCTTAGAACAGGGTTCACCCCTCCACTTT.

V is TRBV7-2 and J is TRBJ2-7; 8 bases match TRBD2. After removal of 1 base from V and 3 bases from J, the junction contained 2 bases not matched to a gene. Germline lookup yields CDR1 SGHTA and CDR2 FQGNSA. CDR3 length equals 14 residues. The CDR3 spells CASSLGSGDYEQYF. CDR3 nucleotides: TGTGCCAGCAGCTTAGGTAGCGGGGACTACGAGCAGTACTTC. Together with reference TRBV7-2 and TRBJ2-7, the CDR3 gives the full variable domain: GAGVSQSPSNKVTEKGKDVELRCDPISGHTALYWYRQSLGQGLEFLIYFQGNSAPDKSGLPSDRFSAERTGGSVSTLTIQRTQQEDSAVYLCASSLGSGDYEQYFGPGTRLTVT.

The chain combines TRBV6-1 with TRBJ2-1; TRBD2 might be the D (6 bases). Trimming cost V 7 bases and J 2 bases, with 18 bases left between them. CDR1 is MNHNS and CDR2 is SASEGT in the germline V gene. The CDR3 has 16 amino acids. CDR3 region: CASTLRQGGPYNEQFF. As DNA, the CDR3 is TGTGCCAGCACGTTGCGTCAGGGAGGCCCCTACAATGAGCAGTTCTTC.

The chain recombines TRBV28 with TRBJ1-2, with D perhaps TRBD1 (6 bases). The CDR3 extends over 16 amino acids. Germline V gene data show CDR1 as MDHEN and CDR2 as SYDVKM. Trimming took 2 bases from V and 4 from J, leaving 17 bases between them. The CDR3 sequence is CASSLRTGPTPYGYTF. The CDR3 DNA follows: TGTGCCAGCAGTTTACGTACAGGGCCCACCCCCTATGGCTACACCTTC.

V and J are TRBV7-6 and TRBJ2-3; TRBD2 agrees at 11 bases. The CDR3 covers 14 residues. The junction had 6 bases not matched to a gene; V was cut back by 5 bases and J by 8 bases. The germline V gene has CDR1 SGHVS and CDR2 FNYEAQ. CDR3 coding DNA: TGTGCCAGCAGCGACCTAGCGGGGGGCCTTACGCAGTATTTT. It specifies CASSDLAGGLTQYF.

V gene TRBV6-5 combines with J gene TRBJ1-2; possibly TRBD1 for D (5 bases). Germline loops: CDR1 MNHEY, CDR2 SVGAGI. The germline V and J ends were trimmed by 0 bases and 5 bases, with 22 bases remaining between them. The CDR3 consists of 18 residues. The CDR3 sequence: CASSYSLGAEGRIYGYTF. In DNA form, the CDR3 reads TGTGCCAGCAGTTACTCCCTCGGCGCCGAGGGGAGAATTTATGGCTACACCTTC.

This clonotype was detected a few times. The chain carries TRBV6-5 and TRBJ2-5, with 8 bases lining up with TRBD1. Germline V gives CDR1 MNHEY, CDR2 SVGAGI. CDR3 size: 14 residues. Trimming took 5 bases from V and 4 from J; bases not matched to a gene: 6. The CDR3 DNA reads as TGTGCCAGCAGTAGGGACAGGAAGTCAGAGACCCAGTACTTC. It yields the protein CASSRDRKSETQYF.